Presented here are 9 T cell receptor beta chains from one specimen sequenced in a study of cytomegalovirus exposure and HLA in healthy donors. The PCR had 60 Vbeta and 13 Jbeta primers. The protocol was immunoSEQ multiplex PCR, while the TCRdb copy is restricted to in-frame clones and leaves out a portion. The sample includes 60,000 to 85,000 clones, roughly 84% of them seen just once. The material sequenced was PBMCs. The receptors were gathered from a man aged 70 or older in good health and CMV-seropositive.

This clone was recorded once. This chain connects TRBV9 to TRBJ2-1; the match to TRBD2 covers 7 bases. After removal of 0 bases from V and 2 bases from J, the junction contained 5 bases not matched to a gene. This CDR3 region has 16 residues. Looked up from germline, CDR1 is SGDLS and CDR2 is YYNGEE. For the CDR3, the DNA is TGTGCCAGCAGCGTAGGCGGGAGCCTTACCTACAATGAGCAGTTCTTC. Translation: CASSVGGSLTYNEQFF.

V usage is TRBV7-2 and J usage is TRBJ2-7; D is uncertain. The CDR3 loop spans 15 amino acids. V was pared by 5 bases and J by 2 bases, with 16 bases between. The germline CDR1 and CDR2 sequences are SGHTA and FQGNSA. The CDR3 coding sequence is TGTGCCAGCAGCACTACAACTGGCTCCACCTACGAGCAGTACTTC. Translation gives CASSTTTGSTYEQYF.

The genes are TRBV4-2 and TRBJ2-5; 7 bases map to TRBD2. The germline V gene has CDR1 LGHNA and CDR2 YNFKEQ. This CDR3 is 14 amino acids long. V shed 1 base and J 3 bases; nucleotides not matched to a gene: 2. In DNA, the CDR3 is TGTGCCAGCAGCCAAGGACTAGCCGAAGAGACCCAGTACTTC. Translation gives CASSQGLAEETQYF.

This clone was counted a single time. The rearrangement joins TRBV29-1 to TRBJ1-2, with TRBD1 matching 9 bases. The CDR3 sequence is 13 residues long. The germline V gene has CDR1 SQVTM and CDR2 ANQGSEA. J was trimmed by 7 bases and V by 0 bases; bases with no gene match: 3. The CDR3 region has the DNA TGCAGCGTTGAAGAACAGGGGGCGACTGGCTACACCTTC. Translated: CSVEEQGATGYTF.

This clone was seen more than once but under ten times. V is TRBV28 and J is TRBJ2-1; no definite D call. The CDR3 length is 15 residues. V lost 4 bases and J lost 8, with 18 bases in between. Germline V gene sequence: CDR1 MDHEN, CDR2 SYDVKM. As DNA, the CDR3 is TGTGCCAGCAGTTCCCCGAACGCGGCCAAGGATGAGCAGTTCTTC. It yields the protein CASSSPNAAKDEQFF.

V gene TRBV25-1 combines with J gene TRBJ2-7; D is possibly TRBD1 (6 bases). CDR3 length equals 14 residues. Germline V gene sequence: CDR1 MGHDK, CDR2 SYGVNS. Trimming cost V 7 bases and J 5 bases, with 18 bases left between them. The CDR3 DNA sequence: TGTGCCAGCAAACCCACCGGGACACCGGACGAGCAGTACTTC. Its protein is CASKPTGTPDEQYF.

The V call is TRBV28, the J call TRBJ2-7, with D possibly TRBD2 on 7 matching bases. Germline V CDR1 and CDR2: MDHEN, SYDVKM. The V end lost 2 bases, the J end lost 6 bases, and 11 bases lay between the germline ends. The CDR3 loop spans 13 amino acids. This chain's CDR3 is CASSLIRGAEQYF. The CDR3 nucleotides are TGTGCCAGCAGTTTAATTCGGGGGGCCGAGCAGTACTTC.

This clone was observed once. V gene TRBV2 combines with J gene TRBJ2-7, with D perhaps matching TRBD2 (6 bases). CDR3 size: 14 residues. The V end was cut by 4 bases, the J end by 7 bases, with 17 bases between. Looked up from germline, CDR1 is SNHLY and CDR2 is FYNNEI. DNA of the CDR3: TGTGCCAGCAGTGCCCTGAGGGGAGGAGGAGAGCAGTACTTC. Translation gives CASSALRGGGEQYF.

The chain joins TRBV29-1 to TRBJ1-1; D unclear. Deletions cut 7 bases from V and 6 bases from J, with 12 bases between. CDR3 length: 11 residues. The germline V gene has CDR1 SQVTM and CDR2 ANQGSEA. The DNA of the CDR3 is TGCAGCGCTAGAGACGGGTCTGAAGCTTTCTTT. It is translated as CSARDGSEAFF.